This entry lists 10 T cell receptor beta chains sequenced from one sample in a study of shared clonotypes between healthy human individuals. Assay used: immunoSEQ multiplex PCR; TCRdb lists only in-frame clones, some missing. The sample has around 2.3 million clones; around 95% are singletons. Sequenced sample: naive CD4+ T cells sorted from blood. Noted subset: CD45RA+ positively selected. The receptor source for this set is a man between 18 and 29 years old in good health.

The chain couples TRBV4-2 to TRBJ2-5; 10 bases fit TRBD2. This CDR3 is 16 amino acids long. The V gene's germline CDR1 is LGHNA and CDR2 YNFKEQ. After removal of 0 bases from V and 5 bases from J, the junction contained 6 bases not matched to a gene. In DNA form, the CDR3 reads TGTGCCAGCAGCCAAGATCCCAGCGGGGGGGCGGAGACCCAGTACTTC. Its translation: CASSQDPSGGAETQYF.

This clone has only a few counts. The chain has TRBV27 and TRBJ1-2; D possibly corresponds to TRBD1 (6 bases). Germline CDR1 reads MNHEY; CDR2 reads SMNVEV (reference sequence). V lost 3 bases, J lost 4 bases, and 6 bases lay in between. The CDR3 length is 12 residues. The CDR3 nucleotides are TGTGCCAGCAGTTTCAGGGGCTATGGCTACACCTTC. It specifies CASSFRGYGYTF.

The chain has TRBV7-2 and TRBJ2-5, with D perhaps matching TRBD1 (8 bases). This CDR3 region has 17 residues. CDR1 SGHTA and CDR2 FQGNSA come from the germline V gene. V was shortened by 10 bases and J by 2 bases, with 26 bases between the two germline ends. Written as DNA, the CDR3 is TGTGCCACCGCACCTCATCGGACAGGGAGGGGGCAAGAGACCCAGTACTTC. Translation: CATAPHRTGRGQETQYF.

J is TRBJ2-1 and V is TRBV4-1; tentative D call: TRBD1 (5 bases). This CDR3 has 15 amino acids. CDR1 is MGHRA, CDR2 YSYEKL, per germline. The V end lost 6 bases, the J end lost 0 bases, and 12 bases lay between the germline ends. CDR3 DNA sequence: TGCGCCAGCAGGAAGACAGTTAACTCCTACAATGAGCAGTTCTTC. Amino acid sequence: CASRKTVNSYNEQFF.

The CDR3, as DNA: TGTGCCAGCAGCTTACAGGGGGTCGATCAGCCCCAGCATTTT. It yields the protein CASSLQGVDQPQHF. This sequence joins TRBV5-4 and TRBJ1-5, with 8 bases identical to TRBD1. With V trimmed by 2 bases and J by 5 bases, 3 bases remained unmatched. CDR1 and CDR2 from the germline V gene are SGHNT and YYREEE (reference sequence). This CDR3 has 14 residues.

V gene TRBV10-2 combines with J gene TRBJ1-5; D possibly corresponds to TRBD1 (6 bases). Germline assignment: CDR1 WSHSY and CDR2 SAAADI. The CDR3 runs to 13 residues. The germline V and J ends were trimmed by 7 bases and 2 bases, with 9 bases remaining between them. The DNA of the CDR3 is TGCGCCAGCACCGCAGGGGGCAATCAGCCCCAGCATTTT. Translating it yields CASTAGGNQPQHF.

The chain combines TRBV19 with TRBJ1-3, with a possible D match to TRBD1 (6 bases). Germline-derived CDR1 and CDR2 are LNHDA and SQIVND (reference sequence). V was clipped by 10 bases and J by 0 bases, with 10 bases between them. The CDR3 spans 13 residues. The CDR3 loop is CATAGDSGNTIYF. CDR3 in DNA: TGTGCCACCGCAGGGGACTCTGGAAACACCATATATTTT. Together with reference TRBV19 and TRBJ1-3, the CDR3 gives the full variable domain: DGGITQSPKYLFRKEGQNVTLSCEQNLNHDAMYWYRQDPGQGLRLIYYSQIVNDFQKGDIAEGYSVSREKKESFPLTVTSAQKNPTAFYLCATAGDSGNTIYFGEGSWLTVV.

The rearrangement uses TRBV7-2 and TRBJ1-3, with D possibly matching TRBD1 (6 bases). The CDR3 spans 15 residues. The germline gives CDR1 SGHTA, CDR2 FQGNSA. V was clipped by 4 bases and J by 4 bases, with 14 bases between them. The CDR3 DNA is TGTGCCAGCAGCTCCCACAGGGCAGAAGGAAACACCATATATTTT. Amino acid sequence: CASSSHRAEGNTIYF.

The sample holds one count of this clone. The V and J genes are TRBV30 and TRBJ1-6; no reliable D call. V dropped 4 bases and J dropped 6 bases, with 7 bases sitting between them. CDR3 length: 12 residues. The germline CDR1 and CDR2 sequences are GTSNPN and SVGIG (reference sequence). CDR3 coding DNA: TGTGCCTGGAACGGCTTTAATTCACCCCTCCACTTT. It translates to CAWNGFNSPLHF. The entire variable domain, with the rest obtained from reference TRBV30 and TRBJ1-6, is as follows: SQTIHQWPATLVQPVGSPLSLECTVEGTSNPNLYWYRQAAGRGLQLLFYSVGIGQISSEVPQNLSASRPQDRQFILSSKKLLLSDSGFYLCAWNGFNSPLHFGNGTRLTVT.

This chain links TRBV7-9 with TRBJ1-4, with a possible D match to TRBD1 (5 bases). CDR3 length: 16 residues. Germline-derived CDR1 and CDR2 are SEHNR and FQNEAQ (reference sequence). The germline V and J ends were trimmed by 5 bases and 4 bases, with 17 bases remaining between them. The CDR3 is CASSLTDSGYNEKLFF. For the CDR3, the DNA is TGTGCCAGCAGCCTGACCGACAGCGGCTATAATGAAAAACTGTTTTTT.